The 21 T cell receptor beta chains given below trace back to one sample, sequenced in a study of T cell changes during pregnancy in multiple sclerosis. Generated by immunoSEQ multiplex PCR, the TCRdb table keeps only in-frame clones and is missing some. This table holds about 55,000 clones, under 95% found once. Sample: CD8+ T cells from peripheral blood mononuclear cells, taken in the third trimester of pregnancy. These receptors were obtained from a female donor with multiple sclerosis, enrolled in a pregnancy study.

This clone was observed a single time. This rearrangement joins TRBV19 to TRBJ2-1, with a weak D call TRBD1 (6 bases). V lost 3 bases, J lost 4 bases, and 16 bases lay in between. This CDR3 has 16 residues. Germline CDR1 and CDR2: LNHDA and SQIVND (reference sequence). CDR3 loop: CASSIGTGQFYNEQFF. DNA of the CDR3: TGTGCCAGTAGTATCGGTACAGGGCAATTTTACAATGAGCAGTTCTTC.

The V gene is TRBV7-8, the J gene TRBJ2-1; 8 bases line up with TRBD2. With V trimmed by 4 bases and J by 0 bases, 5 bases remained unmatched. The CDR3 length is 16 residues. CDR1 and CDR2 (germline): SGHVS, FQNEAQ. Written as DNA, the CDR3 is TGTGCCAGCAGCTCATGGAGCGGGAGCTCCTACAATGAGCAGTTCTTC. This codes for CASSSWSGSSYNEQFF.

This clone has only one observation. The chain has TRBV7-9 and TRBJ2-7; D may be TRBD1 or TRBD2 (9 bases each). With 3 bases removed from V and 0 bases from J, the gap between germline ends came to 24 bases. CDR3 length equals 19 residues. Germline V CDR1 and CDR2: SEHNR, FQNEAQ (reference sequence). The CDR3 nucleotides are TGTGCCAGCAGCTTCAGGACAGGGGTAGCGGGAGTCCCCTCCTACGAGCAGTACTTC. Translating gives CASSFRTGVAGVPSYEQYF.

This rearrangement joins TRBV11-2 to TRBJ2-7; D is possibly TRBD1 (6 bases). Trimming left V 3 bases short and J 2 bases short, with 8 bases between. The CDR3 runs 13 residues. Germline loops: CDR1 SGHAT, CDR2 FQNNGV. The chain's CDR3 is CASSFWTAYEQYF. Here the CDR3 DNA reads TGTGCCAGCAGCTTCTGGACAGCCTACGAGCAGTACTTC. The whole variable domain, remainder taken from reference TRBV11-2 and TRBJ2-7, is EAGVAQSPRYKIIEKRQSVAFWCNPISGHATLYWYQQILGQGPKLLIQFQNNGVVDDSQLPKDRFSAERLKGVDSTLKIQPAKLEDSAVYLCASSFWTAYEQYFGPGTRLTVT.

CDR3 protein: CASSHRQGTNEQFF. DNA of the CDR3: TGTGCCAGCAGCCACCGACAGGGAACCAATGAGCAGTTCTTC. V usage is TRBV13 and J usage is TRBJ2-1; TRBD1 aligns across 7 bases. After removal of 5 bases from V and 6 bases from J, the junction contained 7 bases not matched to a gene. CDR3 size: 14 residues. Germline CDR1 reads PRHDT; CDR2 reads FYEKMQ (reference sequence).

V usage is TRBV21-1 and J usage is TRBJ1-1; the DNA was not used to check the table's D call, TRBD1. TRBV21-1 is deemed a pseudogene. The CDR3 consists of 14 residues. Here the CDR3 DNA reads TGTGCCAGCAGCGACCCGACAGGGGGCACTGAAGCTTTCTTT. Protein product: CASSDPTGGTEAFF.

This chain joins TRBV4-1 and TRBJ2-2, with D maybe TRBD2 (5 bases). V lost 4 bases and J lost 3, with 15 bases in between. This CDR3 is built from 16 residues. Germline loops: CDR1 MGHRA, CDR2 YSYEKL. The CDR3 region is CASSPFGGPDTGELFF. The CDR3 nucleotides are TGCGCCAGCAGCCCCTTCGGCGGGCCAGACACCGGGGAGCTGTTTTTT.

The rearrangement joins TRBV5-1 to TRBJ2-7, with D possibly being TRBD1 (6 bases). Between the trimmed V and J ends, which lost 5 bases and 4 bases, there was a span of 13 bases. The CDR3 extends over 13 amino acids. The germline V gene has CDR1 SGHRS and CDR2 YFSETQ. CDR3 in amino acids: CASSYEQGYEQYF. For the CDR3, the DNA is TGCGCCAGCAGTTATGAACAGGGTTACGAGCAGTACTTC. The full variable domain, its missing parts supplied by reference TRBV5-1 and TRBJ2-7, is KAGVTQTPRYLIKTRGQQVTLSCSPISGHRSVSWYQQTPGQGLQFLFEYFSETQRNKGNFPGRFSGRQFSNSRSEMNVSTLELGDSALYLCASSYEQGYEQYFGPGTRLTVT.

CDR3 nucleotide sequence: TGTGCCAGCAGCGGGGGACAGGGGTCCTACGAGCAGTACTTC. Translated, it gives CASSGGQGSYEQYF. The rearrangement joins TRBV5-6 to TRBJ2-7; 10 bases are a match to TRBD1. CDR1 and CDR2 from the germline V gene are SGHDT and YYEEEE. CDR3 length: 14 amino acids. V lost 4 bases to trimming and J lost 1 base; unmatched junction nucleotides: 2.

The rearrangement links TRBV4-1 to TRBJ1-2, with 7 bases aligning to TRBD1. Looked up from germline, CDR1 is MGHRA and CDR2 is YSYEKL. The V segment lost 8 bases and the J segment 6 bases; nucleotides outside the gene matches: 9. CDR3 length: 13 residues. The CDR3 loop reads CASRPQGSDGYTF. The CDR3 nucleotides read TGCGCCAGCCGACCACAGGGGTCGGATGGCTACACCTTC.

The CDR3 loop reads CASSLAGGIGLSYEQYF. As DNA, the CDR3 is TGTGCCAGCTCCCTAGCGGGGGGGATTGGGCTCTCCTACGAGCAGTACTTC. V is TRBV2 and J is TRBJ2-7; 12 bases agree with TRBD2. With V trimmed by 8 bases and J by 0 bases, 11 bases remained unmatched. Germline CDR1 reads SNHLY; CDR2 reads FYNNEI. This CDR3 has 17 residues.

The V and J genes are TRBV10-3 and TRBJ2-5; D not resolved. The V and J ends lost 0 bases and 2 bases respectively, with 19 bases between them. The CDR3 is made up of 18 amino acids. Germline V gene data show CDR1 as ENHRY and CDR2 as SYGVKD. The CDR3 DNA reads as TGTGCCATCAGTGAGTCCGCCCGTTTTTCGCGGAAACAAGAGACCCAGTACTTC. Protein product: CAISESARFSRKQETQYF.

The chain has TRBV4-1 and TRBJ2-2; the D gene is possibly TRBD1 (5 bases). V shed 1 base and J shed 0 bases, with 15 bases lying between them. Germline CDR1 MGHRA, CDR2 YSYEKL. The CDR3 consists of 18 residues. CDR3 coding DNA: TGCGCCAGCAGCCAAGCTAAGGGGCGATCATCGAACACCGGGGAGCTGTTTTTT. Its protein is CASSQAKGRSSNTGELFF.

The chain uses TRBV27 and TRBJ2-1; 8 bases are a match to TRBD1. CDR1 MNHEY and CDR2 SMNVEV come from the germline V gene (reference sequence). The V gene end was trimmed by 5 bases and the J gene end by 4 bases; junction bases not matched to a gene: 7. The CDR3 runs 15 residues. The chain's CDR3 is CASSRGTGGYNEQFF. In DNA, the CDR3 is TGTGCCAGCAGTAGAGGGACAGGAGGATACAATGAGCAGTTCTTC.

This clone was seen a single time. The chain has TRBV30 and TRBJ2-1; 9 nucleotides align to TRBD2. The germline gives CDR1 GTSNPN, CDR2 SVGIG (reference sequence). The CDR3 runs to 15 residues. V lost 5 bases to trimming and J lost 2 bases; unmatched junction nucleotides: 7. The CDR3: CAWPIAGEPYNEQFF. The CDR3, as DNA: TGTGCCTGGCCGATAGCGGGGGAGCCCTACAATGAGCAGTTCTTC. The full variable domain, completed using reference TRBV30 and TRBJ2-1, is SQTIHQWPATLVQPVGSPLSLECTVEGTSNPNLYWYRQAAGRGLQLLFYSVGIGQISSEVPQNLSASRPQDRQFILSSKKLLLSDSGFYLCAWPIAGEPYNEQFFGPGTRLTVL.

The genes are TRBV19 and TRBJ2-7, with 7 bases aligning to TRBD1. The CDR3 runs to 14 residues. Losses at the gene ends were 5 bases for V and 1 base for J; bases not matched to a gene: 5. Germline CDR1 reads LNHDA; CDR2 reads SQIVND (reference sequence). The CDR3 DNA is TGTGCCAGTAGTCTCACAGGGGCATCCTACGAGCAGTACTTC. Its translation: CASSLTGASYEQYF.

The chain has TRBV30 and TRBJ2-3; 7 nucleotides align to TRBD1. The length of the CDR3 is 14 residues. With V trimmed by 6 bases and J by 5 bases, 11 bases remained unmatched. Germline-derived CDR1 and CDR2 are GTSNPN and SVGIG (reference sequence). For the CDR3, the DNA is TGTGCCTGTGTTACAGGGGAGCTGCTAGATACGCAGTATTTT. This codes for CACVTGELLDTQYF.

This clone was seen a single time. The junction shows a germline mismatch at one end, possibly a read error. This CDR3 reads CASSGDRVYF. DNA of the CDR3: TGTGCCAGCAGCGGGGACAGGGTTTACTTC. The chain combines TRBV9 with TRBJ1-2, with 9 bases aligning to TRBD1. Germline assignment: CDR1 SGDLS and CDR2 YYNGEE. CDR3 length: 10 amino acids.

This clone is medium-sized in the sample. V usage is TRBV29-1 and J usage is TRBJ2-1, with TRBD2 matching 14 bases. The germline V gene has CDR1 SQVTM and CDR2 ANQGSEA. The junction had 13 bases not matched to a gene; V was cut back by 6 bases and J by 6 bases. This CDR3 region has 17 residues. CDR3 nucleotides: TGCAGCGTGCTGGGACTAGCGGGAGTTCGGCGGAGCAATGAGCAGTTCTTC. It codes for CSVLGLAGVRRSNEQFF.

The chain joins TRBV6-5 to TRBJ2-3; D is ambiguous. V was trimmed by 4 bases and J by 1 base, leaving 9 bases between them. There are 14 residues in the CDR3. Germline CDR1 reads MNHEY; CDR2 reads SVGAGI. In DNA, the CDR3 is TGTGCCAGCAGTTTCGTTAGTGGCACAGATACGCAGTATTTT. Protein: CASSFVSGTDTQYF.

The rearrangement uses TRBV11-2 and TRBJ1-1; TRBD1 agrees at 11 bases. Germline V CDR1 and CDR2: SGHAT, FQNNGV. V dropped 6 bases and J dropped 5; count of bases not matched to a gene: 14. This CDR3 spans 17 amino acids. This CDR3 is CASSGFRGQGEITEAFF. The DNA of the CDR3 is TGTGCCAGCAGTGGTTTCCGGGGACAGGGGGAAATTACTGAAGCTTTCTTT.